This TCR beta chain was sequenced during a study of shared clonotypes between healthy human individuals. The overall study: The composition of the donors was two women and a few men aged 18 to 49. Study-level points and caveats: Non-shared clonotypes were found to have lower generation probabilities than the clonotypes that were shared by all four of the sorted-subset donors. Clonotype sharing across several donors was observed for about 5.5% of naive CD4 clonotypes. The authors sampled blood alone, and tissue repertoires likely differ.

This CDR3 has 16 residues. CDR1 and CDR2 (germline): SGHDN, FVKESK. The junction had 9 bases not matched to a gene; V was cut back by 3 bases and J by 5 bases. With respect to this clone: Its antigen is undetermined.

As defined, naive CD8 cells were CD45RO-negative and positively selected for CCR7, with terminally differentiated effector memory CD45RA+ cells excluded. Using immunoSEQ multiplex PCR, the repertoire was profiled, and TCRdb retains in-frame clones only, with some absent. The sample consists of roughly 590,000 clones, about 95% of them appearing once. The TCR comes from a woman in her thirties in good health. Sequences were obtained from naive CD8+ T cells sorted from blood. This chain uses TRBV14 with TRBJ2-5, with 10 bases matching TRBD1. The CDR3 loop reads CASSHSEGQGLETQYF. CDR3 DNA sequence: TGTGCCAGCAGCCATTCTGAGGGACAGGGGTTGGAGACCCAGTACTTC.